Listed below are T cell receptor beta chains from one sample, sequenced in a study of T cells in Graves' hyperthyroidism and ophthalmopathy. Via MiXCR, TCRdb re-called the multiplex PCR reads, giving one row per CDR3 protein. Of hundreds of thousands of distinct CDR3 sequences in the sample, 15% to 20% were seen once. Sample: blood. The receptor source for this set is a woman aged 45-65 years with Graves' hyperthyroidism that later progressed to Graves' ophthalmopathy. CDR3s include the opening cysteine and the closing phenylalanine or tryptophan. Each record gives: D gene, J gene, clone size, V gene, CDR3 DNA, CDR3 protein. The D gene is left open where the match is weak. Clone size is shown for a subset of rows, as once, few, many or a class of expanded clone.

D gene: .; J gene: TRBJ2-2; clone size: .; V gene: TRBV6-5; CDR3 DNA: TGTGCCAGCAGTTATTCGGGGGTCGCCACCGGGGAGCTGTTTTTT; CDR3 protein: CASSYSGVATGELFF
D gene: TRBD1; J gene: TRBJ2-2; clone size: few; V gene: TRBV6-5; CDR3 DNA: TGTGCCAGCAGTTACGGGGCAGGGGGCAGGACCGGGGAGCTGTTTTTT; CDR3 protein: CASSYGAGGRTGELFF
D gene: .; J gene: TRBJ1-1; clone size: many; V gene: TRBV11-3; CDR3 DNA: TGTGCCAGCAGTCAATATACAGAAACTGAAGCTTTCTTT; CDR3 protein: CASSQYTETEAFF
D gene: .; J gene: TRBJ2-5; clone size: .; V gene: TRBV15; CDR3 DNA: TGTGCCACGGGACACCGCCAAGAGACCCAGTACTTC; CDR3 protein: CATGHRQETQYF
D gene: TRBD1; J gene: TRBJ1-2; clone size: many; V gene: TRBV11-1; CDR3 DNA: TGTGCCAGCAGCCGACAGGGTAATGGCTACACCTTC; CDR3 protein: CASSRQGNGYTF
D gene: .; J gene: TRBJ1-1; clone size: few; V gene: TRBV10-3; CDR3 DNA: TGTGCCATCAGTGAGTCGGGGGAAGTTGACACTGAAGCTTTCTTT; CDR3 protein: CAISESGEVDTEAFF
D gene: .; J gene: TRBJ1-6; clone size: .; V gene: TRBV5-1; CDR3 DNA: TGCGCCAGCAGCTTGGGGGCCCGGGACACCCAATCACCCCTCCACTTT; CDR3 protein: CASSLGARDTQSPLHF
D gene: TRBD1; J gene: TRBJ1-5; clone size: .; V gene: TRBV6-2/TRBV6-3; CDR3 DNA: TGTGCCAGCAGCCTCAGGGGGCAACCCTATAGCGGTCAGCCCCAGCATTTT; CDR3 protein: CASSLRGQPYSGQPQHF
D gene: .; J gene: TRBJ2-7; clone size: many; V gene: TRBV4-2; CDR3 DNA: TGTGCCAGCAGCCAAGGGGACCTCTACGAGCAGTACTTC; CDR3 protein: CASSQGDLYEQYF
D gene: .; J gene: TRBJ2-1; clone size: many; V gene: TRBV2; CDR3 DNA: TGTGCCAGCGACCGGGACGAAAACAATGAGCAGTTCTTC; CDR3 protein: CASDRDENNEQFF
D gene: TRBD2; J gene: TRBJ2-5; clone size: .; V gene: TRBV15; CDR3 DNA: TGTGCCACCAGCAGAGATAATTCGGGACTAGCGGATTGGTCCCAGTACTTC; CDR3 protein: CATSRDNSGLADWSQYF
D gene: .; J gene: TRBJ1-5; clone size: .; V gene: TRBV20-1; CDR3 DNA: TGCAGTGCTAGGGAGGACATTCAGCCCCAGCATTTT; CDR3 protein: CSAREDIQPQHF
D gene: TRBD1; J gene: TRBJ2-5; clone size: .; V gene: TRBV13; CDR3 DNA: TGTGCCAGCAGCTTACATTCGGGACAGAAGGTCCAAGAGACCCAGTACTTC; CDR3 protein: CASSLHSGQKVQETQYF
D gene: .; J gene: TRBJ1-3; clone size: .; V gene: TRBV7-2; CDR3 DNA: TGTGCCAGCAGTTATTCGGACCTCGATGGAAACACCATATATTTT; CDR3 protein: CASSYSDLDGNTIYF
D gene: TRBD1; J gene: TRBJ2-1; clone size: few; V gene: TRBV9; CDR3 DNA: TGTGCCAGCAGCGTAGTAGGGGGGGGACAGGGGAACTACAATGAGCAGTTCTTC; CDR3 protein: CASSVVGGGQGNYNEQFF